This entry lists 26 T cell receptor beta chains sequenced from one sample in a study of cytomegalovirus exposure and HLA in healthy donors. PCR employed 60 Vbeta and 13 Jbeta primers. This table comes from immunoSEQ multiplex PCR, and its TCRdb copy is limited to in-frame clones, with some not included. This sample's table has 110,000 to 150,000 clones. What was sequenced was PBMCs. Every receptor here comes from a male donor in good health and CMV-seronegative.

This chain links TRBV7-2 with TRBJ1-4, with 8 bases fitting TRBD1. The CDR3 is made up of 14 amino acids. Looked up from germline, CDR1 is SGHTA and CDR2 is FQGNSA. After removal of 3 bases from V and 11 bases from J, the junction contained 8 bases not matched to a gene. The DNA of the CDR3 is TGTGCCAGCAGCTTGACGGACAGGGACGACAAACTGTTTTTT. This sequence encodes CASSLTDRDDKLFF.

J is TRBJ2-5 and V is TRBV10-1, with TRBD1 matching 9 bases. Germline CDR1 is WNHNN and CDR2 is SYGVQD (reference sequence). This CDR3 comprises 15 residues. Trimming took 8 bases from V and 0 from J; bases not matched to a gene: 7. The CDR3 sequence: CASGLRDRDQETQYF. DNA for the CDR3: TGCGCCAGCGGACTCCGGGACAGGGACCAAGAGACCCAGTACTTC.

The genes are TRBV30 and TRBJ2-7; D perhaps matches TRBD1 (6 bases). Trimming took 8 bases from V and 3 from J, leaving 23 bases between them. The CDR3 runs to 15 residues. CDR1 is GTSNPN, CDR2 SVGIG, per germline (reference sequence). CDR3 coding DNA: TGTGCCCTTCAAATAGGGGGAACAGGGTTCTACGAGCAGTACTTC. It translates to CALQIGGTGFYEQYF.

About this clone itself: The junction and the germline gene differ at one end; a read error may be behind it. V gene TRBV5-1 combines with J gene TRBJ1-2; weak D call: TRBD1 (6 bases). The CDR3 totals 14 residues. Germline CDR1 reads SGHRS; CDR2 reads YFSETQ. The CDR3 loop is CASRRDISKYGYTF. CDR3 DNA: TGCGCCAGCAGAAGGGACATATCTAAGTATGGCTACACCTTC.

The chain employs TRBV13 and TRBJ1-1; perhaps TRBD1 as D (5 bases). Trimming left V 4 bases short and J 6 bases short, with 12 bases between. This CDR3 region has 13 residues. Per germline, CDR1 PRHDT and CDR2 FYEKMQ (reference sequence). CDR3 in amino acids: CASSYLRDSEAFF. DNA of the CDR3: TGTGCCAGCAGCTACCTCCGGGACTCTGAAGCTTTCTTT.

The chain combines TRBV5-1 with TRBJ1-6, with 8 bases lining up with TRBD1. In germline, CDR1 is SGHRS, CDR2 YFSETQ. V shed 4 bases and J 0 bases; nucleotides not matched to a gene: 6. The CDR3 sequence is 17 residues long. The CDR3 DNA reads as TGCGCCAGCAGCCCACGGACAGGGTTCTCCTATAATTCACCCCTCCACTTT. Translated, it gives CASSPRTGFSYNSPLHF.

The chain links TRBV9 to TRBJ2-1; the match to TRBD2 covers 7 bases. This CDR3 has 15 amino acids. The V and J ends lost 0 bases and 5 bases, in that order; junction bases with no gene match: 5. Germline values: CDR1 SGDLS, CDR2 YYNGEE. The CDR3 reads CASSVGSGADNEQFF. DNA of the CDR3: TGTGCCAGCAGCGTAGGCAGCGGGGCCGACAATGAGCAGTTCTTC.

V and J are TRBV7-9 and TRBJ1-5; 7 nucleotides agree with TRBD1. The J segment lost 4 bases and the V segment lost 1 base, leaving 10 bases of the junction unmatched. This CDR3 is built from 17 residues. Germline values: CDR1 SEHNR, CDR2 FQNEAQ (reference sequence). The CDR3 protein is CASSLGPGQAFNQPQHF. CDR3 sequence (DNA): TGTGCCAGCAGCTTAGGCCCCGGACAGGCCTTTAATCAGCCCCAGCATTTT.

The chain links TRBV18 to TRBJ1-4; TRBD1 is a possible D gene (5 bases). From germline, CDR1 is KGHSH and CDR2 LQKENI. The CDR3 covers 16 residues. Trimming took 0 bases from V and 3 from J, leaving 11 bases between them. In nucleotides, the CDR3 is TGTGCCAGCTCACCACCGGCGAAGGGGCCTAATGAAAAACTGTTTTTT. Encoded protein: CASSPPAKGPNEKLFF.

Turning to this clone: Sequence at one end of the junction differs from germline and may be a read error. V is TRBV18 and J is TRBJ2-3; possibly TRBD2 for D (5 bases). Germline CDR1 is KGHSH and CDR2 is LQKENI. This CDR3 comprises 13 residues. CDR3 bases: TGTGCCAGCTCAGCCCTGGGCAAGGAGAGGGCGCAATTT. This gives the protein CASSALGKERAQF.

The V gene is TRBV19, the J gene TRBJ2-2; no definite D call. Per germline, CDR1 LNHDA and CDR2 SQIVND (reference sequence). The CDR3 extends over 13 amino acids. V dropped 6 bases and J dropped 6 bases, with 11 bases sitting between them. CDR3 protein: CASRVGRAGELFF. CDR3 in DNA: TGTGCCAGTAGAGTTGGTAGAGCCGGGGAGCTGTTTTTT. Drawing the rest from reference TRBV19 and TRBJ2-2, the complete variable domain is DGGITQSPKYLFRKEGQNVTLSCEQNLNHDAMYWYRQDPGQGLRLIYYSQIVNDFQKGDIAEGYSVSREKKESFPLTVTSAQKNPTAFYLCASRVGRAGELFFGEGSRLTVL.

The rearrangement links TRBV19 to TRBJ1-1; 7 positions agree with TRBD1. The V segment lost 5 bases and the J segment 4 bases; nucleotides outside the gene matches: 10. Per germline, CDR1 LNHDA and CDR2 SQIVND (reference sequence). The CDR3 contains 15 residues. The CDR3 DNA sequence: TGTGCCAGTAGTCTCCGACAGGGTTTGAGCACTGAAGCTTTCTTT. Translating gives CASSLRQGLSTEAFF.

The V call is TRBV6-5, the J call TRBJ2-7, with a possible D match to TRBD1 (5 bases). The V end was cut by 2 bases, the J end by 2 bases, with 10 bases between. From germline, CDR1 is MNHEY and CDR2 SVGAGI. The CDR3 is 14 residues long. Here the CDR3 DNA reads TGTGCCAGCAGTTACGACAGTCGGGCCTACGAGCAGTACTTC. This gives the protein CASSYDSRAYEQYF.

This chain uses TRBV27 with TRBJ1-5; D is uncertain. The CDR3 totals 13 residues. V lost 2 bases and J lost 4, with 6 bases in between. Germline V gives CDR1 MNHEY, CDR2 SMNVEV (reference sequence). The CDR3 is CASSLTVNQPQHF. In nucleotides, the CDR3 is TGTGCCAGCAGTTTAACAGTGAATCAGCCCCAGCATTTT.

The rearrangement links TRBV4-2 to TRBJ2-1, with 8 bases matching TRBD2. V lost 1 base, J lost 4 bases, and 9 bases stayed unmatched. Looked up from germline, CDR1 is LGHNA and CDR2 is YNFKEQ. This CDR3 region has 17 residues. The CDR3 nucleotides read TGTGCCAGCAGCCAAGGGGTTAGCGGGGAACCTTACAATGAGCAGTTCTTC. This gives the protein CASSQGVSGEPYNEQFF.

This chain connects TRBV28 to TRBJ1-6; 8 bases agree with TRBD1. This CDR3 is 19 amino acids long. The germline V gene has CDR1 MDHEN and CDR2 SYDVKM. V gave up 3 bases and J gave up 7 bases; unmatched junction bases: 17. The CDR3 nucleotides are TGTGCCAGCAGTTTGGAGGGACAGGCCCTGCCGGATTTCAATTCACCCCTCCACTTT. It yields the protein CASSLEGQALPDFNSPLHF.

The CDR3 nucleotides read TGCGCCAGCAGCACCGGGACTAGCGGGAGTGGGCAGTTCTTC. Translating gives CASSTGTSGSGQFF. The chain joins TRBV5-1 to TRBJ2-1, with 14 bases lining up with TRBD2. V was clipped by 4 bases and J by 12 bases; unmatched bases: 6. Germline lookup yields CDR1 SGHRS and CDR2 YFSETQ. The CDR3 is 14 amino acids.

This chain's CDR3 is CASSPTGLVYNEQFF. The CDR3 DNA follows: TGTGCCAGCAGCCCTACAGGGTTAGTGTACAATGAGCAGTTCTTC. V gene TRBV5-6 combines with J gene TRBJ2-1; D may be TRBD1 (6 bases). Trimming removed 4 bases from V and 4 bases from J, with 15 bases in between. Germline loops: CDR1 SGHDT, CDR2 YYEEEE. The CDR3 runs 15 residues.

This rearrangement joins TRBV4-1 to TRBJ2-7; possibly TRBD2 for D (5 bases). V was shortened by 0 bases and J by 2 bases, with 11 bases between the two germline ends. The CDR3 has 15 residues. The germline gives CDR1 MGHRA, CDR2 YSYEKL. CDR3 sequence reads: CASSQDTAETYEQYF. CDR3 DNA sequence: TGCGCCAGCAGCCAAGATACAGCGGAGACCTACGAGCAGTACTTC.

This chain uses TRBV19 with TRBJ2-5; weak D call: TRBD1 (6 bases). V was pared by 8 bases and J by 7 bases, with 14 bases between. CDR3 length: 12 residues. CDR1 and CDR2 from the germline V gene are LNHDA and SQIVND (reference sequence). Here the CDR3 DNA reads TGTGCCAGTCACAGGGATAGTGCGACCCAGTACTTC. It is translated as CASHRDSATQYF.

This chain uses TRBV6-5 with TRBJ2-2; 9 bases align to TRBD1. Unmatched junction bases numbered 8, after V lost 5 bases and J lost 7 bases. The germline gives CDR1 MNHEY, CDR2 SVGAGI. This CDR3 region has 15 residues. For the CDR3, the DNA is TGTGCCAGCAGTGGGAACAGGGGGCGCGGCGGGGAGCTGTTTTTT. It translates to CASSGNRGRGGELFF.

This chain uses TRBV6-1 with TRBJ2-1, with 10 bases matching TRBD2. This CDR3 region has 18 residues. Germline V CDR1 and CDR2: MNHNS, SASEGT. The J segment lost 7 bases and the V segment lost 1 base, leaving 13 bases of the junction unmatched. CDR3 sequence: CASSEGRSSGSIGNEQFF. The DNA of the CDR3 is TGTGCCAGCAGTGAAGGAAGGTCTAGCGGGAGTATAGGTAATGAGCAGTTCTTC.

The rearrangement uses TRBV23-1 and TRBJ1-5; 7 positions agree with TRBD1. TRBV23-1 is identified as an open reading frame with a role that is uncertain. The CDR3 is made up of 14 amino acids. Germline trimming cut 0 bases from V and 5 bases from J; bases unmatched to any gene: 1. The CDR3 region is CASSQSTGYQPQHF. In DNA, the CDR3 is TGCGCCAGCAGTCAATCGACAGGGTATCAGCCCCAGCATTTT.

The V and J genes are TRBV11-1 and TRBJ1-1, with D perhaps matching TRBD1 (6 bases). Germline lookup yields CDR1 SGHAT and CDR2 FQDESV (reference sequence). Deletions cut 5 bases from V and 5 bases from J, with 18 bases between. This CDR3 contains 15 residues. The CDR3 region has the DNA TGTGCCAGCAGCAAATACAGGGAAGGGCGTACTGAAGCTTTCTTT. The encoded protein is CASSKYREGRTEAFF.

The chain links TRBV18 to TRBJ1-6; 7 bases map to TRBD1. The V segment lost 1 base and the J segment 0 bases; nucleotides outside the gene matches: 6. CDR1 KGHSH and CDR2 LQKENI come from the germline V gene. The CDR3 is made up of 18 amino acids. CDR3 sequence (DNA): TGTGCCAGCTCACCACAGTTACAGGGGAGCTCCTATAATTCACCCCTCCACTTT. This encodes CASSPQLQGSSYNSPLHF.

V and J are TRBV30 and TRBJ1-2; the D gene is possibly TRBD1 (6 bases). Germline V CDR1 and CDR2: GTSNPN, SVGIG (reference sequence). The CDR3 is 12 amino acids. V gave up 5 bases and J gave up 4 bases, with 11 bases separating them. The CDR3 DNA reads as TGTGCCTGGGATCAGGGGTCCTATGGCTACACCTTC. Residues: CAWDQGSYGYTF.